These 9 T cell receptor beta chains originate from one sample sequenced in a study of T cell responses to AZD1222 COVID-19 vaccine. TCRdb keeps only in-frame clones here, not all; method: immunoSEQ multiplex PCR. The data show under 170,000 clones, 92% seen once. The sequencing used peripheral blood, collected 28 days after the second AZD1222 dose. The receptors originated from an adult who received the AZD1222 COVID-19 vaccine.

The rearrangement uses TRBV18 and TRBJ1-1; TRBD1 matches 8 bases. The J segment lost 1 base and the V segment lost 3 bases, leaving 4 bases of the junction unmatched. The CDR3 is 15 residues long. CDR1 and CDR2 (germline): KGHSH, LQKENI. The CDR3 sequence: CASSPNQGANTEAFF. The CDR3 bases are TGTGCCAGCTCACCCAATCAGGGGGCGAACACTGAAGCTTTCTTT.

This chain joins TRBV9 and TRBJ2-2, with D uncertain. The V gene lost 1 base and the J gene lost 1 base, with 8 bases spanning the gap. The germline gives CDR1 SGDLS, CDR2 YYNGEE. This CDR3 spans 15 amino acids. The CDR3 loop reads CASSVSGRNTGELFF. The CDR3 nucleotides read TGTGCCAGCAGCGTAAGTGGGCGGAACACCGGGGAGCTGTTTTTT.

V gene TRBV4-2 combines with J gene TRBJ2-3; D is undetermined. The germline CDR1 and CDR2 sequences are LGHNA and YNFKEQ. The CDR3 runs 11 residues. V lost 2 bases to trimming and J lost 9 bases, with 6 bases between them. The CDR3 nucleotides read TGTGCCAGCAGCCAAACCGACACGCAGTATTTT. Translated: CASSQTDTQYF.

J is TRBJ2-7 and V is TRBV7-3, with D perhaps being TRBD1 or TRBD2 (5 bases each). CDR1 and CDR2 (germline): SGHTA, FQGTGA. V lost 5 bases, J lost 0 bases, and 17 bases lay in between. The CDR3 covers 16 residues. This CDR3 is CASSPTGTPLSYEQYF. The CDR3 DNA reads TGTGCCAGCAGCCCGACCGGGACCCCCCTCTCCTACGAGCAGTACTTC.

The J gene is TRBJ2-1, the V gene TRBV9, with a possible D match to TRBD1 (6 bases). Germline assignment: CDR1 SGDLS and CDR2 YYNGEE. Trimming removed 2 bases at V and 8 bases at J, with 14 bases between. This CDR3 comprises 14 residues. CDR3 sequence (DNA): TGTGCCAGCAGCGTTAACAGGGATTCCGATGAGCAGTTCTTC. Protein sequence: CASSVNRDSDEQFF.

This clone was detected once. V usage is TRBV18 and J usage is TRBJ1-5; 7 bases fit TRBD1. The CDR3 is 16 amino acids. V gave up 4 bases and J gave up 4 bases; unmatched junction bases: 10. Looked up from germline, CDR1 is KGHSH and CDR2 is LQKENI. The CDR3 reads CASSLARAGGNQPQHF. The CDR3 bases are TGTGCCAGCTCACTAGCGAGGGCAGGGGGTAATCAGCCCCAGCATTTT.

The J gene is TRBJ1-1, the V gene TRBV7-2; D call uncertain. CDR1 is SGHTA and CDR2 is FQGNSA in the germline V gene. The V end lost 1 base, the J end lost 0 bases, and 6 bases lay between the germline ends. CDR3 size: 14 residues. The CDR3 loop reads CASSLGPLNTEAFF. In nucleotides, the CDR3 is TGTGCCAGCAGCTTAGGGCCATTGAACACTGAAGCTTTCTTT.

There are a few counts of this clone. The chain recombines TRBV3-1 (or the pseudogene TRBV3-2) with TRBJ1-6; D is perhaps TRBD1 (6 bases). V was clipped by 4 bases and J by 11 bases, with 21 bases between them. Germline assignment: CDR1 LGHDT and CDR2 YNNKEL (reference sequence). The CDR3 spans 16 residues. CDR3 nucleotides: TGTGCCAGCAGCCGGGATGGGGGCAAAACTTATCCACCCCTCCACTTT. Its translation: CASSRDGGKTYPPLHF.

This chain links TRBV5-1 with TRBJ1-4; 8 nucleotides agree with TRBD1. Germline V gene data show CDR1 as SGHRS and CDR2 as YFSETQ. The CDR3 length is 14 residues. Germline trimming cut 3 bases from V and 8 bases from J; bases unmatched to any gene: 6. CDR3 sequence reads: CASSSQGAGEKLFF. For the CDR3, the DNA is TGCGCCAGCAGCTCCCAGGGGGCAGGCGAAAAACTGTTTTTT.